A single sample is the source of the 3 T cell receptor beta chains below, sequenced in a study of control samples from healthy donors and cancer patients. The repertoire was sequenced with immunoSEQ multiplex PCR; TCRdb's copy has only in-frame clones and lacks some. The sample includes 100,000 to 150,000 clones, 87% of them seen just once. Sequences were obtained from blood. All receptors derive from a man aged 35 to 55 in good health.

The chain uses TRBV4-1 and TRBJ1-6, with D uncertain. The CDR3 has 16 amino acids. V lost 4 bases, J lost 8 bases, and 18 bases lay in between. Looked up from germline, CDR1 is MGHRA and CDR2 is YSYEKL. The CDR3 DNA is TGCGCCAGCAGCCTTGAAGGGATAGGCGGTGATTCACCCCTCCACTTT. As protein: CASSLEGIGGDSPLHF.

This clone was observed once. The gene calls are TRBV6-5 and TRBJ1-1, with a weak D call TRBD1 (5 bases). The CDR3 is 12 amino acids. The V end was cut by 5 bases, the J end by 7 bases, with 11 bases between. CDR1 and CDR2 from the germline V gene are MNHEY and SVGAGI. DNA of the CDR3: TGTGCCAGCAGTCCAGGGATGGGTGAAGCTTTCTTT. Translating gives CASSPGMGEAFF.

This clone was seen a few times. This sequence joins TRBV6-2 or TRBV6-3 and TRBJ2-1; 7 nucleotides agree with TRBD2. With V trimmed by 6 bases and J by 4 bases, 6 bases remained unmatched. CDR3 size: 14 residues. The germline CDR1 and CDR2 sequences are MNHEY and SVGEGT. The CDR3 DNA is TGTGCCAGCAGCTCCTGGACTAGATACAATGAGCAGTTCTTC. Its translation: CASSSWTRYNEQFF.